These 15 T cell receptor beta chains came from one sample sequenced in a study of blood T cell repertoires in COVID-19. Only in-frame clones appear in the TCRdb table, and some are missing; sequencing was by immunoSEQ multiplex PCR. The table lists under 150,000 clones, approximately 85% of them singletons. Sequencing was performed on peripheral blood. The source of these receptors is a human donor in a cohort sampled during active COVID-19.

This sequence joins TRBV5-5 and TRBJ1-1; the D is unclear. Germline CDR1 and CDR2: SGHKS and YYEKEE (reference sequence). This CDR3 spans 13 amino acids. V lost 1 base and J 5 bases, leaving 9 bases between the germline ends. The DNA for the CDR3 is TGTGCCAGCAGCTTGATCCGGGAAACTGAAGCTTTCTTT. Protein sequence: CASSLIRETEAFF. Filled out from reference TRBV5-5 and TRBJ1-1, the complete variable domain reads DAGVTQSPTHLIKTRGQQVTLRCSPISGHKSVSWYQQVLGQGPQFIFQYYEKEERGRGNFPDRFSARQFPNYSSELNVNALLLGDSALYLCASSLIRETEAFFGQGTRLTVV.

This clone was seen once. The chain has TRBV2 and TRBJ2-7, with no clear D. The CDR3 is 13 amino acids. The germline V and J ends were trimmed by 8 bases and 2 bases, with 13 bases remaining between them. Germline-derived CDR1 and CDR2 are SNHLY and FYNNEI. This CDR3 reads CASLPPRTYEQYF. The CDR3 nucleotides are TGTGCCAGCTTACCTCCCAGGACCTACGAGCAGTACTTC.

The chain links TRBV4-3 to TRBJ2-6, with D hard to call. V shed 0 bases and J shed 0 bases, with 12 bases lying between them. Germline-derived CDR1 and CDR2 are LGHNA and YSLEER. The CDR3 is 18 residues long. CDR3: CASSQDPPLASGANVLTF. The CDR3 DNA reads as TGCGCCAGCAGCCAAGATCCTCCTCTGGCCTCTGGGGCCAACGTCCTGACTTTC.

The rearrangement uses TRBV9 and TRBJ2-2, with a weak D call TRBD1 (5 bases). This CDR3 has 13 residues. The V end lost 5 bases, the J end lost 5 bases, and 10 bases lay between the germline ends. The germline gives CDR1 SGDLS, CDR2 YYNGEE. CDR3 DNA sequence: TGTGCCAGCAGGACCAGACAGACCGGGGAGCTGTTTTTT. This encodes CASRTRQTGELFF.

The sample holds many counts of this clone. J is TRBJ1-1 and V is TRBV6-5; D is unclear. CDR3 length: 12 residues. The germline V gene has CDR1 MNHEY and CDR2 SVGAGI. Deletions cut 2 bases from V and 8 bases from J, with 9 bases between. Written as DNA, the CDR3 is TGTGCCAGCAGTTACCTCTACGGGGAAGCTTTCTTT. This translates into CASSYLYGEAFF.

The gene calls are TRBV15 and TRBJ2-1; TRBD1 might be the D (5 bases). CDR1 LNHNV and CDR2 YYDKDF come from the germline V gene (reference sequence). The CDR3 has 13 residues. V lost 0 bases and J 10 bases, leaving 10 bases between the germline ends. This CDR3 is CATSRDLGEEQFF. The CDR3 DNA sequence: TGTGCCACCAGCAGAGATTTAGGGGAAGAGCAGTTCTTC.

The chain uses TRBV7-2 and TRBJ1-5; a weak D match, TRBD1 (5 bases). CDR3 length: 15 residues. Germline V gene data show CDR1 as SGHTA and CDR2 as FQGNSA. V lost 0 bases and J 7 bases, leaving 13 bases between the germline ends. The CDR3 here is CASSLARGLTQPQHF. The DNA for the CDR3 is TGTGCCAGCAGCTTAGCGCGGGGACTGACACAGCCCCAGCATTTT.

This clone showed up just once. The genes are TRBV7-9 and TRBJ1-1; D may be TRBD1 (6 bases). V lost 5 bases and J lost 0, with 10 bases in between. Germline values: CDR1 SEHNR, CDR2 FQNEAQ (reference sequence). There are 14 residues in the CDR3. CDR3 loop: CASSRQALNTEAFF. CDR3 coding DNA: TGTGCCAGCAGCCGACAGGCTTTGAACACTGAAGCTTTCTTT.

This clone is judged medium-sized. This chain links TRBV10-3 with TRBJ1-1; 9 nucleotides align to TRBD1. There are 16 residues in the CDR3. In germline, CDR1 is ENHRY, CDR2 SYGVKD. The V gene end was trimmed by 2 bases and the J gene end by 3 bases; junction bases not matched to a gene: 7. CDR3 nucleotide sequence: TGTGCCATCAGTGAGGGACAGGGGACGGGGGACACTGAAGCTTTCTTT. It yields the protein CAISEGQGTGDTEAFF.

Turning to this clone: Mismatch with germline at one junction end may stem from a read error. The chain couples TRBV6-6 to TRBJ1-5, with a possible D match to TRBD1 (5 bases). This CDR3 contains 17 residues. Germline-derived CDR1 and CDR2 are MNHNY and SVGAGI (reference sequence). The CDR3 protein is CVSSQARGGAGNQPQHF. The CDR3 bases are TGTGTCAGCAGTCAGGCCCGGGGAGGGGCTGGCAATCAGCCCCAGCATTTT.

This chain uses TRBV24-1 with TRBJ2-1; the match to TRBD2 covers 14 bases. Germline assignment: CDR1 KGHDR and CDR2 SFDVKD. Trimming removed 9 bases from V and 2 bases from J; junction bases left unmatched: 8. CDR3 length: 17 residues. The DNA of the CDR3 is TGTGCCACCGCCGGGACTAGCGGGAGTAGCACCTACAATGAGCAGTTCTTC. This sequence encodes CATAGTSGSSTYNEQFF.

CDR3 sequence: CASSPSRGQNTGELFF. CDR3 sequence (DNA): TGTGCCAGCTCACCCTCGAGGGGACAGAACACCGGGGAGCTGTTTTTT. The rearrangement joins TRBV18 to TRBJ2-2, with D perhaps TRBD1 (6 bases). The V gene's germline CDR1 is KGHSH and CDR2 LQKENI. V dropped 3 bases and J dropped 1 base, with 12 bases sitting between them. The CDR3 has 16 amino acids. Full variable domain (rest looked up from reference TRBV18 and TRBJ2-2): NAGVMQNPRHLVRRRGQEARLRCSPMKGHSHVYWYRQLPEEGLKFMVYLQKENIIDESGMPKERFSAEFPKEGPSILRIQQVVRGDSAAYFCASSPSRGQNTGELFFGEGSRLTVL.

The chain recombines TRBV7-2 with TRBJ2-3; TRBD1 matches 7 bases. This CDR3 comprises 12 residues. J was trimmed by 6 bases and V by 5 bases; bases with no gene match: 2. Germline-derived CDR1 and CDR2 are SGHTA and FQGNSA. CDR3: CASSQQGDTQYF. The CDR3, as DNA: TGTGCCAGCAGCCAACAGGGGGATACGCAGTATTTT. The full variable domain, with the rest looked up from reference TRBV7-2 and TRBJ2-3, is GAGVSQSPSNKVTEKGKDVELRCDPISGHTALYWYRQSLGQGLEFLIYFQGNSAPDKSGLPSDRFSAERTGGSVSTLTIQRTQQEDSAVYLCASSQQGDTQYFGPGTRLTVL.

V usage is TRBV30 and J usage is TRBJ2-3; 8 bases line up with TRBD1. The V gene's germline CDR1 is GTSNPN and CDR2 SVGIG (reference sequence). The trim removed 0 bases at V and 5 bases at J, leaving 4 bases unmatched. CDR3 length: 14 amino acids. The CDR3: CAWSVRQGRDTQYF. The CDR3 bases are TGTGCCTGGAGTGTACGACAGGGGAGAGATACGCAGTATTTT.

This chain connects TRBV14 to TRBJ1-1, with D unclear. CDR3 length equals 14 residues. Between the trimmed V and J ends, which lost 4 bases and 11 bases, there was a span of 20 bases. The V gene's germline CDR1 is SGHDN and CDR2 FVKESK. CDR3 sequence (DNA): TGTGCCAGCAGCCCAGGAGGAGGACCGAGAGACGCTTTCTTT. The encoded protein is CASSPGGGPRDAFF.